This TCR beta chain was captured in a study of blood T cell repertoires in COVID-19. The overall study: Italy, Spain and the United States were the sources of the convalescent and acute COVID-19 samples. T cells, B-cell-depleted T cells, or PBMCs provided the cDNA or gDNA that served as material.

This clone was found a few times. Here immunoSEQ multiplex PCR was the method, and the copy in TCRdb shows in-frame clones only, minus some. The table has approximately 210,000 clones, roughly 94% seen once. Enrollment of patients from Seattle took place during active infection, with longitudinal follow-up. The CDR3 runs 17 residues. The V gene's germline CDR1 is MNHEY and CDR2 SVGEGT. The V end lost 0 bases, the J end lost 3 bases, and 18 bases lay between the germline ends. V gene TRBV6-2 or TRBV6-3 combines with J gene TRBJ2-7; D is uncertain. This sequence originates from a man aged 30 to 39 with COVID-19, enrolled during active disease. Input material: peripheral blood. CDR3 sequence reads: CASSYSSFGRRDYEQYF. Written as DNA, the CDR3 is TGTGCCAGCAGTTACTCGAGTTTTGGGCGCCGCGACTACGAGCAGTACTTC.